A selection of T cell receptor beta chains follows, all from one sample in a study of cytomegalovirus exposure and HLA in healthy donors. The method was immunoSEQ multiplex PCR; TCRdb's version includes in-frame clones alone and lacks a portion of them. Among about 110,000 clones listed, 60% to 80% were seen once. Sequenced material: PBMCs. The receptors shown here come from a man between 40 and 49 years old in good health and CMV-seronegative. The CDR3 runs from the conserved cysteine through the conserved F or W. A D gene is named only where the DNA matches it firmly. Size is stated for part of the rows, as once, few or many counts, or as a class when the clone is expanded.

clone_size j_call v_call d_call cdr3_aa cdr3_nt
- TRBJ2-5 TRBV5-1 TRBD2 CASGRTSRGQETQYF TGCGCCAGCGGACGGACTAGTCGGGGCCAAGAGACCCAGTACTTC
- TRBJ1-5 TRBV5-1 TRBD1 CASSEGQGSNQPQHF TGCGCCAGCAGCGAAGGACAGGGAAGCAATCAGCCCCAGCATTTT
once TRBJ2-1 TRBV7-2 TRBD2 CASSWGAPAGGYNEQFF TGTGCCAGCAGCTGGGGGGCTCCAGCGGGGGGCTACAATGAGCAGTTCTTC
- TRBJ2-7 TRBV7-9 TRBD2 CASSIGTSGIYEQYF TGTGCCAGCAGCATTGGGACTAGCGGCATCTACGAGCAGTACTTC
once TRBJ2-3 TRBV15 - CATSSGGRGFTDTQYF TGTGCCACCAGCAGTGGCGGCCGGGGATTCACAGATACGCAGTATTTT
- TRBJ2-3 TRBV6-5 - CASSYSPDRTDTQYF TGTGCCAGCAGTTACTCGCCAGATCGCACAGATACGCAGTATTTT
- TRBJ1-1 TRBV6-5 TRBD1 CASSPDRGRTEAFF TGTGCCAGCAGTCCCGACAGGGGGCGGACTGAAGCTTTCTTT
- TRBJ1-5 TRBV4-1 - CASSQDMGGLLQPQHF TGCGCCAGCAGCCAAGATATGGGGGGACTACTGCAGCCCCAGCATTTT
once TRBJ2-3 TRBV19 TRBD2 CASSIGTGAGGTDTQYF TGTGCCAGTAGTATAGGTACTGGTGCGGGAGGCACAGATACGCAGTATTTT
- TRBJ2-2 TRBV25-1 TRBD1 CASSGTGYTGELFF TGTGCCAGCAGTGGGACAGGGTACACCGGGGAGCTGTTTTTT
- TRBJ2-7 TRBV11-2 TRBD1 CASSSRSGTGYEQYF TGTGCCAGCAGCTCCCGGTCCGGGACAGGCTACGAGCAGTACTTC
- TRBJ2-1 TRBV2 TRBD1 CASTWDRGFDEQFF TGTGCCAGCACGTGGGACAGGGGCTTCGATGAGCAGTTCTTC
- TRBJ2-2 TRBV5-4 TRBD2 CASSYAGGAGELFF TGTGCCAGCAGCTACGCGGGGGGGGCCGGGGAGCTGTTTTTT
- TRBJ2-7 TRBV27 TRBD2 CASKRLAGDYEQYF TGTGCCAGCAAAAGGCTAGCGGGGGACTACGAGCAGTACTTC
- TRBJ1-2 TRBV6-1 - CASSEGGRNGYTF TGTGCCAGCAGTGAAGGAGGGCGGAATGGCTACACCTTC
- TRBJ2-1 TRBV5-5 TRBD2 CASSREGRAYNEQFF TGTGCCAGCAGCCGGGAGGGGCGAGCGTACAATGAGCAGTTCTTC
- TRBJ1-3 TRBV6-5 - CASRRTRASGNTIYF TGTGCCAGCAGAAGAACCAGGGCCTCTGGAAACACCATATATTTT
few TRBJ2-1 TRBV4-2 TRBD2 CASSQAGGDYNEQFF TGTGCCAGCAGCCAAGCGGGGGGGGACTACAATGAGCAGTTCTTC
- TRBJ1-2 TRBV2 - CASSEARSYGYTF TGTGCCAGCAGTGAAGCTCGGAGCTATGGCTACACCTTC
- TRBJ1-2 TRBV19 - CASSIAQIPYGYTF TGTGCCAGTAGTATTGCACAGATTCCGTATGGCTACACCTTC
- TRBJ2-5 TRBV4-1 TRBD2 CASSQGPAGGPEETQYF TGCGCCAGCAGCCAAGGCCCAGCGGGGGGGCCAGAAGAGACCCAGTACTTC
- TRBJ1-5 TRBV19 TRBD1 CASSIEPGTGPNQPQHF TGTGCCAGTAGTATAGAACCCGGGACAGGTCCCAATCAGCCCCAGCATTTT
- TRBJ2-1 TRBV6-4 - CASSLDRYNEQFF TGTGCCAGCAGTCTGGACAGATACAATGAGCAGTTCTTC